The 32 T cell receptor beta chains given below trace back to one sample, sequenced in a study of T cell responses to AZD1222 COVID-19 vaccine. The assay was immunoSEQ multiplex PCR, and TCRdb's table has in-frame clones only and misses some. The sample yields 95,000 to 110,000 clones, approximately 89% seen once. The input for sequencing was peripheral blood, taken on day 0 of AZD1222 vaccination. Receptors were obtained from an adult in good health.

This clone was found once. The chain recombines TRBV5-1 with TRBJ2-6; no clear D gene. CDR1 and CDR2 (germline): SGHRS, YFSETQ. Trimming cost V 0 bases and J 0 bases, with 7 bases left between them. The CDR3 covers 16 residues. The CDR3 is CASSLELTSGANVLTF. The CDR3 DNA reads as TGCGCCAGCAGCTTGGAGTTAACCTCTGGGGCCAACGTCCTGACTTTC.

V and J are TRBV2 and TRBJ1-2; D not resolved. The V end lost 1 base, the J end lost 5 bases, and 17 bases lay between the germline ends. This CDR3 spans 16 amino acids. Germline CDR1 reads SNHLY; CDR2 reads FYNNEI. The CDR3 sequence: CASSEDRLGREYGYTF. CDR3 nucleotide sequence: TGTGCCAGCAGTGAAGATAGGTTAGGACGGGAATATGGCTACACCTTC.

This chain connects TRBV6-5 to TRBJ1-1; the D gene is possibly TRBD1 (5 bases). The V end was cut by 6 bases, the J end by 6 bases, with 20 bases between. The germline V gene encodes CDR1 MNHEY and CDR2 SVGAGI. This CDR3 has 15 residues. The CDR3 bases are TGTGCCAGCAGCATCGCGGGACCCTGGACCGCTGAAGCTTTCTTT. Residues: CASSIAGPWTAEAFF.

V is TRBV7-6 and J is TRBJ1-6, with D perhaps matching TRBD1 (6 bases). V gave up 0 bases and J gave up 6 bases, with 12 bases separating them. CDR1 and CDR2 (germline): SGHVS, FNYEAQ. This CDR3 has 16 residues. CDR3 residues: CASSLARGGINSPLHF. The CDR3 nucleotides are TGTGCCAGCAGCTTAGCCCGAGGGGGTATTAATTCACCCCTCCACTTT.

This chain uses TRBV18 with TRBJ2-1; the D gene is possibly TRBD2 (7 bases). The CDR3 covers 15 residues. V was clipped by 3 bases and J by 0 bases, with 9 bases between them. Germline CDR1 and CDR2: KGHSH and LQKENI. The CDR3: CASSPRGGSYNEQFF. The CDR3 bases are TGTGCCAGCTCACCGAGGGGGGGCTCCTACAATGAGCAGTTCTTC.

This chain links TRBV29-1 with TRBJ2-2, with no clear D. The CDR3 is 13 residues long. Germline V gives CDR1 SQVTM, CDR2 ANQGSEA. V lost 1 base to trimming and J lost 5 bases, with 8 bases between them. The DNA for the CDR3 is TGCAGCGTTGAAGGCACACCTACCGGGGAGCTGTTTTTT. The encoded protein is CSVEGTPTGELFF.

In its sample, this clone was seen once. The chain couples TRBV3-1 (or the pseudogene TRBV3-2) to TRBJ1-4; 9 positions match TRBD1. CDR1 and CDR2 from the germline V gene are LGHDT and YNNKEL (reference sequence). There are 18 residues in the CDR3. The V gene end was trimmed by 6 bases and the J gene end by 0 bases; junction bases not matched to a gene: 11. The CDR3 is CASSPGTGFGSTNEKLFF. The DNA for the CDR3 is TGTGCCAGCAGTCCCGGGACAGGGTTCGGGTCAACTAATGAAAAACTGTTTTTT.

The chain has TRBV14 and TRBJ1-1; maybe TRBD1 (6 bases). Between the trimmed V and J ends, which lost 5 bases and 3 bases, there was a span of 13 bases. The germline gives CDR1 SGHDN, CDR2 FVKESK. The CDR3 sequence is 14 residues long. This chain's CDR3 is CASSITTGYTEAFF. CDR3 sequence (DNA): TGTGCCAGCAGCATCACAACAGGGTACACTGAAGCTTTCTTT.

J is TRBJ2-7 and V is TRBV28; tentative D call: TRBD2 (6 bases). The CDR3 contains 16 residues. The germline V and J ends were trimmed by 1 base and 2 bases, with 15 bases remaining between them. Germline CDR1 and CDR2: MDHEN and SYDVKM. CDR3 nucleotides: TGTGCCAGCAGTTTATCCGGGAGTGTTTTCCCCTACGAGCAGTACTTC. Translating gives CASSLSGSVFPYEQYF.

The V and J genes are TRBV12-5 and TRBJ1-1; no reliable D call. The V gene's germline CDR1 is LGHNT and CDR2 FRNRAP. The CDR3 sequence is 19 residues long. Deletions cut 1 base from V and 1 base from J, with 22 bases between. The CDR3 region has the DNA TGTGCTAGTGGTTTGGATGGCCTGGGGTTTGGGTCCGAGAACACTGAAGCTTTCTTT. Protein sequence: CASGLDGLGFGSENTEAFF.

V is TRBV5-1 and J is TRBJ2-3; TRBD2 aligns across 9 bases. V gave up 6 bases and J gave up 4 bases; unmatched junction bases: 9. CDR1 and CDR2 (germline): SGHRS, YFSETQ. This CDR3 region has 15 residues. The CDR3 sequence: CASIQGGGASDTQYF. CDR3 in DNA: TGCGCCAGCATCCAAGGCGGGGGGGCCTCAGATACGCAGTATTTT.

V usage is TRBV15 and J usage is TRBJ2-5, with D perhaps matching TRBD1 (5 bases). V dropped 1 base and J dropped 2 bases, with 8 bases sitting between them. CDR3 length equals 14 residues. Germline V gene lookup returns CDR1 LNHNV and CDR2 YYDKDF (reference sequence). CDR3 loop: CATSRGRAQETQYF. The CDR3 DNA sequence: TGTGCCACCAGCAGAGGCAGGGCACAAGAGACCCAGTACTTC.

The CDR3 region has the DNA TGTGCCAGCAGCTGGGACAGGGGAGGTGGCTACACCTTC. Encoded protein: CASSWDRGGGYTF. The chain links TRBV7-9 to TRBJ1-2; 10 nucleotides align to TRBD1. V was pared by 4 bases and J by 7 bases, with 3 bases of the junction left unmatched. Germline assignment: CDR1 SEHNR and CDR2 FQNEAQ (reference sequence). This CDR3 has 13 residues.

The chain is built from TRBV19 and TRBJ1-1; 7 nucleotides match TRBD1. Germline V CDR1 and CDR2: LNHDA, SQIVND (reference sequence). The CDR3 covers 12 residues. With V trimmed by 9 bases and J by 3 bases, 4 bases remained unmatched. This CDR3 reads CASRDRYTEAFF. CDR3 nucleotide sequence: TGTGCCAGCAGGGACAGATACACTGAAGCTTTCTTT.

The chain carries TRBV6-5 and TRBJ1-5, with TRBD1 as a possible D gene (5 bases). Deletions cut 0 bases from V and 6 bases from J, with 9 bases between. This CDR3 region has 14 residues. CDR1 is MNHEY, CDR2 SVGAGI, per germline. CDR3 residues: CASSYSGVAQPQHF. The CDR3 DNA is TGTGCCAGCAGTTACTCGGGGGTGGCTCAGCCCCAGCATTTT.

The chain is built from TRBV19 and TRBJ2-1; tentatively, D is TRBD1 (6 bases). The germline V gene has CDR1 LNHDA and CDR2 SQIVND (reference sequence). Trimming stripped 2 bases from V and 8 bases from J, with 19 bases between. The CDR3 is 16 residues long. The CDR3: CASSILGKETGHEQFF. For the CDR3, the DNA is TGTGCCAGTAGTATACTTGGGAAGGAAACAGGGCATGAGCAGTTCTTC.

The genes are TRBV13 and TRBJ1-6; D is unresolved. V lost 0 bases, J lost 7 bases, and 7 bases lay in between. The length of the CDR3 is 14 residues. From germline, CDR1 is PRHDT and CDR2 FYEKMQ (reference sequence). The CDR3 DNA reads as TGTGCCAGCAGCTTAGGGGCAGCGAATTCACCCCTCCACTTT. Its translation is CASSLGAANSPLHF.

CDR3 region: CASSHWGGETGYTF. The CDR3 DNA follows: TGTGCCAGCAGCCACTGGGGAGGGGAGACTGGCTACACCTTC. The chain employs TRBV3-1 (or the pseudogene TRBV3-2) and TRBJ1-2, with a possible D match to TRBD1 (5 bases). This CDR3 comprises 14 residues. The germline gives CDR1 LGHDT, CDR2 YNNKEL (reference sequence). Trimming pared 3 bases from V and 7 bases from J, leaving 15 bases between.

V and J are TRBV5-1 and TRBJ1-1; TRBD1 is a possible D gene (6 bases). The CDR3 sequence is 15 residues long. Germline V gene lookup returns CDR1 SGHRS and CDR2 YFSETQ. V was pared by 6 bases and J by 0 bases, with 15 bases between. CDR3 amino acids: CASTSHREMNTEAFF. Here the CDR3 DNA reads TGCGCCAGCACTTCCCACAGGGAGATGAACACTGAAGCTTTCTTT.

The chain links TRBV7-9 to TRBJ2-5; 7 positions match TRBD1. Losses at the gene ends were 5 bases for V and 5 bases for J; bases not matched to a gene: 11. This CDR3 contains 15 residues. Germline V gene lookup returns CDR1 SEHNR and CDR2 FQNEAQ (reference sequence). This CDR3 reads CASSPRQGFRETQYF. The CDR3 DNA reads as TGTGCCAGCAGCCCGAGACAGGGTTTTCGGGAGACCCAGTACTTC. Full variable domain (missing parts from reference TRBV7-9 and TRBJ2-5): DTGVSQNPRHKITKRGQNVTFRCDPISEHNRLYWYRQTLGQGPEFLTYFQNEAQLEKSRLLSDRFSAERPKGSFSTLEIQRTEQGDSAMYLCASSPRQGFRETQYFGPGTRLLVL.

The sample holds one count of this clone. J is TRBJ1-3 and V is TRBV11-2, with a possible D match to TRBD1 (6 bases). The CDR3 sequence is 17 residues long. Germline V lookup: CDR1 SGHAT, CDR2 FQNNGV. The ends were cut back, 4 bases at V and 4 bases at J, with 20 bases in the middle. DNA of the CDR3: TGTGCCAGCAGCTCTAGGGGGGCGGCACTATGGGGAAACACCATATATTTT. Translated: CASSSRGAALWGNTIYF.

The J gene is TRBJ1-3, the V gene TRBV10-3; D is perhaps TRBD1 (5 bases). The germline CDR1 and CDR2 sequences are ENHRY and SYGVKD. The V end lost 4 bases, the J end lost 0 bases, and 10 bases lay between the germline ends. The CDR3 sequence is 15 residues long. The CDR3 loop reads CAISALDTSGNTIYF. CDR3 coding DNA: TGTGCCATCAGTGCATTGGACACCTCTGGAAACACCATATATTTT.

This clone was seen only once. Here the CDR3 reads CASSQYPSSYEQYF. Here the CDR3 DNA reads TGTGCCAGCAGCCAATATCCGAGCTCCTACGAGCAGTACTTC. The rearrangement joins TRBV16 to TRBJ2-7, with D unclear. The CDR3 covers 14 residues. Germline CDR1 reads KGHSY; CDR2 reads FQNENV. V lost 1 base and J 0 bases, leaving 7 bases between the germline ends. The full variable domain, rest sourced from reference TRBV16 and TRBJ2-7, is GEEVAQTPKHLVRGEGQKAKLYCAPIKGHSYVFWYQQVLKNEFKFLISFQNENVFDETGMPKERFSAKCLPNSPCSLEIQATKLEDSAVYFCASSQYPSSYEQYFGPGTRLTVT.

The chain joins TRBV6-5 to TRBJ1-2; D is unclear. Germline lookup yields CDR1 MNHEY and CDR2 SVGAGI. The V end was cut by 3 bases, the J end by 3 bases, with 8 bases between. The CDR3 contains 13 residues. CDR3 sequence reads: CASSYSRDYGYTF. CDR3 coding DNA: TGTGCCAGCAGTTATTCGCGGGACTATGGCTACACCTTC.

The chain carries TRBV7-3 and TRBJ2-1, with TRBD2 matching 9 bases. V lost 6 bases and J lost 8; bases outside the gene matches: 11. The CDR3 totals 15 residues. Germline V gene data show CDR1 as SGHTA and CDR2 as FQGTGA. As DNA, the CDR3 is TGTGCCAGCAGTTTGGGGGGGACTAGCAGGCATGAGCAGTTCTTC. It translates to CASSLGGTSRHEQFF.

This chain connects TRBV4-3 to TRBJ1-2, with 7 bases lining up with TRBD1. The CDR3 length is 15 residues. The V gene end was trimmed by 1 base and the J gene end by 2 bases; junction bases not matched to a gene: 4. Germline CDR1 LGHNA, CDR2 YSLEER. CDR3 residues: CASSQVTGPNYGYTF. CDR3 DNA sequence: TGCGCCAGCAGCCAAGTGACAGGGCCCAACTATGGCTACACCTTC.

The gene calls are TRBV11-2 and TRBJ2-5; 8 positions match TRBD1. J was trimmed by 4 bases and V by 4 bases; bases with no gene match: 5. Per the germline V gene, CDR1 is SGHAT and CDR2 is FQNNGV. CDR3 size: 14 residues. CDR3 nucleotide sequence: TGTGCCAGCAGCTCGGGACAGGTCAGAGAGACCCAGTACTTC. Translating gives CASSSGQVRETQYF.

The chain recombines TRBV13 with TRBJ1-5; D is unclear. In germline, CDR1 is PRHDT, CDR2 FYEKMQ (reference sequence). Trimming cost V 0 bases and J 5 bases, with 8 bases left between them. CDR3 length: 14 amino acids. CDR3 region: CASSLGGSHQPQHF. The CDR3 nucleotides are TGTGCCAGCAGCTTAGGCGGCAGCCATCAGCCCCAGCATTTT.

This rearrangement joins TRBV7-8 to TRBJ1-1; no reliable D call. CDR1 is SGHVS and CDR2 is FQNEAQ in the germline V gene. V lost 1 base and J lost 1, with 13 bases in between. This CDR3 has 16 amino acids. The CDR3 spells CASSLVWGLKNTEAFF. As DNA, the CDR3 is TGTGCCAGCAGCTTAGTTTGGGGTTTGAAGAACACTGAAGCTTTCTTT.

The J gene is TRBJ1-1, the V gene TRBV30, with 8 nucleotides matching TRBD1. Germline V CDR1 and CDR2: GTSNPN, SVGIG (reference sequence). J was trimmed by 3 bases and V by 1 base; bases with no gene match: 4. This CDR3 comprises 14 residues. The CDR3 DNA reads TGTGCCTGGAGTGGGACAGGGCGGTACACTGAAGCTTTCTTT. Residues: CAWSGTGRYTEAFF.

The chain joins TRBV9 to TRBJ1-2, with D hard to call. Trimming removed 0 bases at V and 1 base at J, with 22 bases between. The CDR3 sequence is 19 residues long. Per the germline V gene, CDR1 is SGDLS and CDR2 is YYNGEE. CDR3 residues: CASSVDQRGGSSNNYGYTF. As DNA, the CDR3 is TGTGCCAGCAGCGTAGATCAACGAGGAGGATCCTCTAATAACTATGGCTACACCTTC.

The CDR3 coding sequence is TGTGCCAGCAGCTTAGAAGTCCTGAACACTGAAGCTTTCTTT. Its protein is CASSLEVLNTEAFF. The genes are TRBV7-9 and TRBJ1-1; D ambiguous. CDR3 size: 14 residues. Germline V CDR1 and CDR2: SEHNR, FQNEAQ (reference sequence). Trimming shortened V by 1 base and J by 0 bases, and 6 bases separated the two germline ends. Complete variable domain (other parts from reference TRBV7-9 and TRBJ1-1): DTGVSQNPRHKITKRGQNVTFRCDPISEHNRLYWYRQTLGQGPEFLTYFQNEAQLEKSRLLSDRFSAERPKGSFSTLEIQRTEQGDSAMYLCASSLEVLNTEAFFGQGTRLTVV.